A selection of T cell receptor beta chains follows, all from one sample in a study of response to subunit inactivated influenza vaccine. A single record per CDR3 protein comes from TCRdb applying MiXCR to the RT-PCR reads. The sample carries 610,000 or so distinct CDR3 sequences, roughly 15% recorded once. Sequenced here: PBMCs from blood, sampled 11 to 12 days after vaccination. These receptors all come from a man between 50 and 59 years old who received an inactivated influenza vaccine. The CDR3 runs from the conserved cysteine through the conserved F or W. The D gene is left open where the match is weak. Clone sizes are given selectively: once, few, many, or a class where the clone is expanded.

CDR3 protein	CDR3 DNA	clone size	V gene	D gene	J gene
CASSGGSNQPQHF	TGCGCCAGCAGTGGGGGGTCCAATCAGCCCCAGCATTTT	few	TRBV10-2	.	TRBJ1-5
CASKPGRGDSYNEQFF	TGCGCCAGCAAGCCGGGGCGGGGGGACTCCTACAATGAGCAGTTCTTC	.	TRBV5-1	TRBD2	TRBJ2-1
CASSEDRTTQYF	TGTGCCAGCAGCGAGGATAGAACTACGCAGTATTTT	.	TRBV9	.	TRBJ2-3
CASSQWTSGTYNEQFF	TGCGCCAGCAGCCAATGGACTAGCGGAACCTACAATGAGCAGTTCTTC	many	TRBV4-3	TRBD2	TRBJ2-1
CASSPWATGMSDTQYF	TGTGCCAGCAGCCCCTGGGCGACAGGGATGTCAGATACGCAGTATTTT	.	TRBV7-8	TRBD1	TRBJ2-3
CASSATGTNTDTQYF	TGTGCCAGCAGTGCAACAGGGACCAACACAGATACGCAGTATTTT	few	TRBV6-4	.	TRBJ2-3
CASSVLGEGYGYTF	TGTGCCAGCAGTGTCCTAGGTGAAGGATATGGCTACACCTTC	few	TRBV6-1	.	TRBJ1-2
CASSLGGGPKGQYF	TGTGCCAGCAGCTTAGGCGGGGGCCCCAAGGGGCAGTACTTC	.	TRBV7-2	.	TRBJ2-7
CASSDSGTRYEQYF	TGTGCCAGCAGCGACTCCGGGACACGATACGAGCAGTACTTC	few	TRBV11-2	.	TRBJ2-7
CASSLGLEDTQYF	TGCGCCAGCAGCTTGGGACTAGAGGATACGCAGTATTTT	few	TRBV5-1	.	TRBJ2-3
CASKITPPGAGEQFF	TGTGCCAGCAAAATCACCCCCCCTGGGGCTGGTGAGCAGTTCTTC	many	TRBV6-2/TRBV6-3	.	TRBJ2-1
CASFQQEDTQYF	TGTGCCAGCTTTCAACAGGAGGATACGCAGTATTTT	.	TRBV5-4	.	TRBJ2-3
CSVQTGGHYEQYF	TGCAGCGTACAGACAGGAGGGCACTACGAGCAGTACTTC	.	TRBV29-1	.	TRBJ2-7
CASSPANRGSGAKNIQYF	TGCGCCAGCAGCCCGGCAAACAGGGGCAGTGGAGCCAAAAACATTCAGTACTTC	few	TRBV4-3	TRBD1	TRBJ2-4
CASSMRLISGANVLTF	TGTGCCAGTAGTATGCGACTGATCTCTGGGGCCAACGTCCTGACTTTC	.	TRBV19	.	TRBJ2-6
CASMGGGVYNEQFF	TGTGCCAGCATGGGGGGGGGCGTCTACAATGAGCAGTTCTTC	.	TRBV7-8	.	TRBJ2-1
CASSEASGGSGELFF	TGCGCCAGCAGTGAAGCTAGCGGGGGCTCCGGGGAGCTGTTTTTT	.	TRBV10-1	TRBD2	TRBJ2-2
CASTNGDTEAFF	TGCGCCAGCACAAACGGGGACACTGAAGCTTTCTTT	few	TRBV10-2	.	TRBJ1-1